Shown below are 5 T cell receptor beta chains from a single sample sequenced in a study of T cell repertoires in cytomegalovirus infection. The antigens of these receptors remain unknown. In TCRdb, the reads were re-called with MiXCR into one record per CDR3 protein. Among hundreds of thousands of distinct CDR3 sequences listed, roughly 30% were seen once. Sequenced material: cultured PBMCs, taken from culture after CMV antigen stimulation. The receptor source for this set is a human donor in good health (CMV status not recorded). Some clones in this sample may be carry-over from other donors' samples.

The chain links TRBV7-9 to TRBJ2-7; 9 bases fit TRBD2. CDR3 length: 15 residues. V trimming: 5 bases; J trimming: 2 bases; junction bases outside the gene matches: 7. The germline V gene has CDR1 SEHNR and CDR2 FQNEAQ (reference sequence). CDR3 sequence: CASSPGLAPTYEQYF. The CDR3 nucleotides are TGTGCCAGCAGCCCAGGACTAGCGCCTACCTACGAGCAGTACTTC. Supplemented by reference TRBV7-9 and TRBJ2-7, the full variable domain reads DTGVSQNPRHKITKRGQNVTFRCDPISEHNRLYWYRQTLGQGPEFLTYFQNEAQLEKSRLLSDRFSAERPKGSFSTLEIQRTEQGDSAMYLCASSPGLAPTYEQYFGPGTRLTVT.

The V gene is TRBV7-9, the J gene TRBJ2-1; 8 nucleotides agree with TRBD2. Trimming took 5 bases from V and 6 from J; bases not matched to a gene: 6. This CDR3 is built from 14 residues. Germline CDR1 SEHNR, CDR2 FQNEAQ (reference sequence). CDR3 protein: CASSRGGASNEQFF. The CDR3 DNA reads TGTGCCAGCAGCCGGGGGGGGGCATCCAATGAGCAGTTCTTC.

The V call is TRBV19, the J call TRBJ1-3, with no clear D. Germline lookup yields CDR1 LNHDA and CDR2 SQIVND (reference sequence). CDR3 length equals 15 residues. Trimming took 0 bases from V and 0 from J, leaving 6 bases between them. Here the CDR3 DNA reads TGTGCCAGTAGTATAGAGACCAACTCTGGAAACACCATATATTTT. This encodes CASSIETNSGNTIYF.

The table lists this clonotype with a few counts. The genes are TRBV12-3 or TRBV12-4 and TRBJ1-1; D may be TRBD1 (5 bases). The CDR3 is made up of 16 amino acids. Trimming cost V 7 bases and J 0 bases, with 18 bases left between them. CDR3 nucleotides: TGTGCCAGCATCGCCCATCGGGGCCGACTGAACACTGAAGCTTTCTTT. Its protein product is CASIAHRGRLNTEAFF.

This clonotype appeared many times. The germline gene is not matched at one end of the junction; a read error may be the cause. The chain recombines TRBV7-2 with TRBJ2-7; 11 nucleotides agree with TRBD2. The CDR3 is made up of 14 amino acids. Germline CDR1 and CDR2: SGHTA and FQGNSA. CDR3 protein: CASRLAGGPSEQYF. CDR3 coding DNA: TGTGCCAGCAGATTAGCGGGGGGGCCCTCCGAGCAGTACTTC.